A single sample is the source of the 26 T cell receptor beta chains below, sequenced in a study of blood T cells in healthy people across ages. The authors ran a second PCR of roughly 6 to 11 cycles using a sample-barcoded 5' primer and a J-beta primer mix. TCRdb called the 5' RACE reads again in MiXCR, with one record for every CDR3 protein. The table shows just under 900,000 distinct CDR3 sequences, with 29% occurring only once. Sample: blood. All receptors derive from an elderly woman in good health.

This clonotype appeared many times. CDR3 region: CASSLDIGISGANVLTF. CDR3 bases: TGTGCCAGCAGCTTAGACATTGGGATCTCTGGGGCCAACGTCCTGACTTTC. The rearrangement uses TRBV7-2 and TRBJ2-6; unclear D gene. Germline V lookup: CDR1 SGHTA, CDR2 FQGNSA. The CDR3 length is 17 residues. V was clipped by 1 base and J by 0 bases, with 10 bases between them.

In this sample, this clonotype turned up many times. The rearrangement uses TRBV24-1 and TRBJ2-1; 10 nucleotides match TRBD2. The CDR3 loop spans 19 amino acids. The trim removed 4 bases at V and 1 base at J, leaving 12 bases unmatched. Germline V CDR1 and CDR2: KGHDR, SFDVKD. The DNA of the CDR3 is TGTGCCACCAGTGAGTCATGGACTAGCGGATTCGGTTCCTACAATGAGCAGTTCTTC. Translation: CATSESWTSGFGSYNEQFF.

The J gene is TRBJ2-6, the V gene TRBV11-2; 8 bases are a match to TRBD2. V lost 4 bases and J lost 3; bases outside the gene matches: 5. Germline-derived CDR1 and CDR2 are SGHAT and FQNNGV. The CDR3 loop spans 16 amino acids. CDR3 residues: CASSSSGSLGANVLTF. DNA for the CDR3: TGTGCCAGCAGCTCAAGCGGGAGCCTTGGGGCCAACGTCCTGACTTTC.

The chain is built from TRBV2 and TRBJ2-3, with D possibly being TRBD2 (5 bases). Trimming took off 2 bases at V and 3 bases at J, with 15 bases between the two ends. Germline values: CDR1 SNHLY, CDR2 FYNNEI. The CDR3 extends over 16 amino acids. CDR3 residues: CASSEPSLSRTDTQYF. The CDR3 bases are TGTGCCAGCAGTGAACCTAGCCTTAGCAGAACAGATACGCAGTATTTT.

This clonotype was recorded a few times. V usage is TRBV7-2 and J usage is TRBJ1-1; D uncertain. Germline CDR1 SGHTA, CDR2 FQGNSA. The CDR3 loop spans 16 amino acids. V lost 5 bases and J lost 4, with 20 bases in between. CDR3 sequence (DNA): TGTGCCAGCAGCCTGCTCGGGCGCGGGATCGGCACTGAAGCTTTCTTT. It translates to CASSLLGRGIGTEAFF.

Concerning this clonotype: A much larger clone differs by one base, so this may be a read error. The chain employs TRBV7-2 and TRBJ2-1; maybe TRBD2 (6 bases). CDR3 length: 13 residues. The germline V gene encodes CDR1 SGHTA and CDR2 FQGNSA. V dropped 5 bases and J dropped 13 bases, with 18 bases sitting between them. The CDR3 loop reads CASSKTPGETQFF. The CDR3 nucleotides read TGTGCCAGCAGCAAGACCCCGGGAGAGACCCAGTTCTTC.

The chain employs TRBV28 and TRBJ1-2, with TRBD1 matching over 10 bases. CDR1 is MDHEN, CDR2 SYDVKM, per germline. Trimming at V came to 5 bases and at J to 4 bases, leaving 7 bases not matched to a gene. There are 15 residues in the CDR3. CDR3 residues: CASSPPGQGRYGYTF. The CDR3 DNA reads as TGTGCCAGCAGTCCCCCGGGACAGGGGCGCTATGGCTACACCTTC.

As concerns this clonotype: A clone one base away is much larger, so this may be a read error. Here the CDR3 reads CASSIGGTDAQYF. The CDR3 DNA follows: TGTGCCAGCAGTATAGGGGGCACAGATGCGCAGTATTTT. The chain couples TRBV12-3 or TRBV12-4 to TRBJ2-3, with 7 positions matching TRBD1. This CDR3 is 13 amino acids long.

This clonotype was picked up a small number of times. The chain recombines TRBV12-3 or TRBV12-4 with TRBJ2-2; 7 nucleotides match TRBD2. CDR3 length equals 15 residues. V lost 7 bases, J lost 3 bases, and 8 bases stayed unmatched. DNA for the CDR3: TGTGCCAGCAAATCCTTGGGGGGGGACACCGGGGAGCTGTTTTTT. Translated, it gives CASKSLGGDTGELFF.

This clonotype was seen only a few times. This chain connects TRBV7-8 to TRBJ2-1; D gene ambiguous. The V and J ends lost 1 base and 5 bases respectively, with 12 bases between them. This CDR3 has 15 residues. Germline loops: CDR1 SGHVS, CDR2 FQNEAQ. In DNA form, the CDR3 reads TGTGCCAGCAGCTTAGTTATTGGGGTAGACAATGAGCAGTTCTTC. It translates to CASSLVIGVDNEQFF. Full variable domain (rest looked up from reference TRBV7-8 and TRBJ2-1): GAGVSQSPRYKVAKRGQDVALRCDPISGHVSLFWYQQALGQGPEFLTYFQNEAQLDKSGLPSDRFFAERPEGSVSTLKIQRTQQEDSAVYLCASSLVIGVDNEQFFGPGTRLTVL.

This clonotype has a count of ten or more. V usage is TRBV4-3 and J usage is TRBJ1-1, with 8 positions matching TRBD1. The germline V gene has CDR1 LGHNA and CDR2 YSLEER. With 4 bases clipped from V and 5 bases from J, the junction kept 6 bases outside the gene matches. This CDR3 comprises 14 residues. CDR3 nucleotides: TGCGCCAGCAGCCTAGGACAGGGATGGACTGAAGCTTTCTTT. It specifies CASSLGQGWTEAFF.

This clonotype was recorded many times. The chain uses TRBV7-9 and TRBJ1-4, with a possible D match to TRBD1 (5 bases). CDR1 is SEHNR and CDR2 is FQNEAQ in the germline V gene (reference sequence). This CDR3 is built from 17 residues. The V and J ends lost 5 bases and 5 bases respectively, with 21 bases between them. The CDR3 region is CASSPRGTGALNEKLFF. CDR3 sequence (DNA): TGTGCCAGCAGCCCACGAGGGACCGGGGCCCTCAATGAAAAACTGTTTTTT. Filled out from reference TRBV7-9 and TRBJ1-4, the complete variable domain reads DTGVSQNPRHKITKRGQNVTFRCDPISEHNRLYWYRQTLGQGPEFLTYFQNEAQLEKSRLLSDRFSAERPKGSFSTLEIQRTEQGDSAMYLCASSPRGTGALNEKLFFGSGTQLSVL.

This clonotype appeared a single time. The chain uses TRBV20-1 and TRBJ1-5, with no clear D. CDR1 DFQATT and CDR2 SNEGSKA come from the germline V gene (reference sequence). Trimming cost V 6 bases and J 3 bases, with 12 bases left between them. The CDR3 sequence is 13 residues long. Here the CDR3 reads CSAGRTNNQPQHF. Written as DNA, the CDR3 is TGCAGTGCCGGACGGACGAACAATCAGCCCCAGCATTTT.

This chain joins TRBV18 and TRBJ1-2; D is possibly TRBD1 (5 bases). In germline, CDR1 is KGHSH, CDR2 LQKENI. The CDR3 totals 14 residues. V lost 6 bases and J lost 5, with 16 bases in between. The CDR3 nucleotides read TGTGCCAGCTCGCCCGGGACGGAGGGGTATGGCTACACCTTC. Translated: CASSPGTEGYGYTF.

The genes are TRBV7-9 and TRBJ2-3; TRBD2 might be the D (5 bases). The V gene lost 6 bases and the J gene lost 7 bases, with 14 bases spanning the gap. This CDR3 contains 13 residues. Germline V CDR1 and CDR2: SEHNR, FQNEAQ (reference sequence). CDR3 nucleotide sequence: TGTGCCAGCAGACACGGGGAAGCGCATACGCAGTATTTT. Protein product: CASRHGEAHTQYF.

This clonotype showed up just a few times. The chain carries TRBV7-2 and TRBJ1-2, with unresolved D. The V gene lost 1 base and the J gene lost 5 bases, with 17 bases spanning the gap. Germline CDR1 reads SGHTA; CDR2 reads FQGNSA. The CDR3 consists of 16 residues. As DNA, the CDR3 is TGTGCCAGCAGCTTAGAAGTTTCAGGCGCGTATTATGGCTACACCTTC. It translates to CASSLEVSGAYYGYTF. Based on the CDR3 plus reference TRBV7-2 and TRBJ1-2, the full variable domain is GAGVSQSPSNKVTEKGKDVELRCDPISGHTALYWYRQSLGQGLEFLIYFQGNSAPDKSGLPSDRFSAERTGGSVSTLTIQRTQQEDSAVYLCASSLEVSGAYYGYTFGSGTRLTVV.

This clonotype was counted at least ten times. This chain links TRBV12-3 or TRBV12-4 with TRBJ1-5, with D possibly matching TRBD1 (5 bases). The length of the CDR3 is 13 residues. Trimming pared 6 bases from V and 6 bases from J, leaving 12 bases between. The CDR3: CASRGPGGQPQHF. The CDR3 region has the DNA TGTGCCAGCAGGGGGCCAGGTGGTCAGCCCCAGCATTTT.

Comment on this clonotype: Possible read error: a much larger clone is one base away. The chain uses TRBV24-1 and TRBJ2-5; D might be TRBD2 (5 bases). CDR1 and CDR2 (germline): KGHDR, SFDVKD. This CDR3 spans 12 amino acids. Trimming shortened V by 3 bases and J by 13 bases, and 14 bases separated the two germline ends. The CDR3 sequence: CATSDPTGERYF. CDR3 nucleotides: TGTGCCACCAGTGATCCGACCGGGGAGCGGTACTTC.

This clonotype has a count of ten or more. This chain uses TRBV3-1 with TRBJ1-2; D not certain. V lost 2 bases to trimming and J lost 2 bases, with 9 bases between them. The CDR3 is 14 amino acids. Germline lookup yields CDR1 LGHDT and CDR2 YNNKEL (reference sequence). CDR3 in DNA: TGTGCCAGCAGCCAACGGCGGAGAAACTATGGCTACACCTTC. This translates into CASSQRRRNYGYTF. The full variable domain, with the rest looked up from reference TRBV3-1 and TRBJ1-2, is DTAVSQTPKYLVTQMGNDKSIKCEQNLGHDTMYWYKQDSKKFLKIMFSYNNKELIINETVPNRFSPKSPDKAHLNLHINSLELGDSAVYFCASSQRRRNYGYTFGSGTRLTVV.

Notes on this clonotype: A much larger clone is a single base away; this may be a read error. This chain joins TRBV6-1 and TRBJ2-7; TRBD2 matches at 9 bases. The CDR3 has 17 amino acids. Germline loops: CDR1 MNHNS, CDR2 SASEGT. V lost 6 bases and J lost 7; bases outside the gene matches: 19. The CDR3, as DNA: TGTGCCAGCAGCCCGGGACTAGCAACTAGGAGGGACAATGAGCAGTACTTC. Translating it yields CASSPGLATRRDNEQYF.

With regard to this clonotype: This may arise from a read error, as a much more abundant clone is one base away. In DNA, the CDR3 is TGTGCCAGCAGCTATGTGGCAGATACGCGGTATTTT. This encodes CASSYVADTRYF. J is TRBJ2-3 and V is TRBV7-2; D is uncertain. The CDR3 runs 12 residues. The germline CDR1 and CDR2 sequences are SGHTA and FQGNSA.

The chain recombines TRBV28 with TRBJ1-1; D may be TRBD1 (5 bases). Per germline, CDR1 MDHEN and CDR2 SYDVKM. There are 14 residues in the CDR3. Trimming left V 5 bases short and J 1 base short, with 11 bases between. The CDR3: CASSLRGGNTEAFF. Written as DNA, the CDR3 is TGTGCCAGCAGTCTCCGCGGGGGGAACACTGAAGCTTTCTTT.

The CDR3 region is CASSQDLASGGEQYF. The CDR3, as DNA: TGTGCCAGCAGCCAAGATCTGGCTAGCGGGGGAGAGCAGTACTTC. This chain uses TRBV4-2 with TRBJ2-5; the match to TRBD2 covers 10 bases. Germline V lookup: CDR1 LGHNA, CDR2 YNFKEQ. V gave up 0 bases and J gave up 11 bases; unmatched junction bases: 9. The CDR3 has 15 amino acids.

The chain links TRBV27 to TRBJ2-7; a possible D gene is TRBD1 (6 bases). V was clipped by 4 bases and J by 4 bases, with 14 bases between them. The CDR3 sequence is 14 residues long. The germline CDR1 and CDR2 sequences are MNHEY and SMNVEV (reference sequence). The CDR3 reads CASSSQTGFYEQYF. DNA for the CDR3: TGTGCCAGCAGTTCCCAGACAGGCTTTTACGAGCAGTACTTC.

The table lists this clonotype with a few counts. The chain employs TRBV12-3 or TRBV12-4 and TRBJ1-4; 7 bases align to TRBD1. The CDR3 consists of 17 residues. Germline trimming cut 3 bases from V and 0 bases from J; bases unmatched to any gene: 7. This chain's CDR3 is CASSLEGGGSTNEKLFF. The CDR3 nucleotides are TGTGCCAGCAGTTTGGAGGGAGGGGGCTCAACTAATGAAAAACTGTTTTTT.

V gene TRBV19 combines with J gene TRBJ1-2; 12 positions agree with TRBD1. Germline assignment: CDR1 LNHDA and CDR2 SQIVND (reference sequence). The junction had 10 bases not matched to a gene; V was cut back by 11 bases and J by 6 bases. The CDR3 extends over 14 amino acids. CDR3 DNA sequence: TGTGCCTCACGTACACGGGACAGGGGGCATGGCTACACCTTC. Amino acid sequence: CASRTRDRGHGYTF.